Shown below are 16 T cell receptor beta chains from a single sample sequenced in a study of CD8 T cells in Susac syndrome. When the RNA was reverse transcribed, random hexamers were used with an input of roughly 0.45 to 1 ug. In TCRdb, the immunoSEQ multiplex PCR reads were re-called with MiXCR into one record per CDR3 protein. The sample records roughly 110,000 distinct CDR3 sequences, roughly 90% being singletons. Sequencing was carried out using CD8+ T cells from PBMCs. The receptors stem from a human donor in good health.

This chain joins TRBV27 and TRBJ2-5; D unclear. The germline CDR1 and CDR2 sequences are MNHEY and SMNVEV (reference sequence). The V gene lost 2 bases and the J gene lost 3 bases, with 7 bases spanning the gap. The CDR3 length is 13 residues. In DNA, the CDR3 is TGTGCCAGCAGTTTAAACAGAAAAGAGACCCAGTACTTC. As protein: CASSLNRKETQYF.

J is TRBJ2-2 and V is TRBV7-2, with TRBD1 identical over 7 bases. The germline CDR1 and CDR2 sequences are SGHTA and FQGNSA. The CDR3 length is 15 residues. J was trimmed by 5 bases and V by 5 bases; bases with no gene match: 8. The CDR3 bases are TGTGCCAGCAGCCCGACGACAGGGAGTACCGGGGAGCTGTTTTTT. Protein sequence: CASSPTTGSTGELFF. The whole variable domain, remainder taken from reference TRBV7-2 and TRBJ2-2, is GAGVSQSPSNKVTEKGKDVELRCDPISGHTALYWYRQSLGQGLEFLIYFQGNSAPDKSGLPSDRFSAERTGGSVSTLTIQRTQQEDSAVYLCASSPTTGSTGELFFGEGSRLTVL.

CDR3 residues: CASSQDPPRTYEQYF. Here the CDR3 DNA reads TGCGCCAGCAGCCAAGATCCCCCTCGTACATACGAGCAGTACTTC. J is TRBJ2-7 and V is TRBV4-1; D is ambiguous. Germline loops: CDR1 MGHRA, CDR2 YSYEKL. Trimming removed 0 bases at V and 4 bases at J, with 13 bases between. There are 15 residues in the CDR3.

This chain joins TRBV27 and TRBJ2-3; no clear D gene. Trimming stripped 3 bases from V and 3 bases from J, with 7 bases between. Germline V gene data show CDR1 as MNHEY and CDR2 as SMNVEV (reference sequence). The CDR3 loop spans 13 amino acids. DNA of the CDR3: TGTGCCAGCAGTTTTTTGGGGACAGATACGCAGTATTTT. It encodes CASSFLGTDTQYF.

V and J are TRBV15 and TRBJ1-4, with a weak D call TRBD1 (6 bases). From germline, CDR1 is LNHNV and CDR2 YYDKDF (reference sequence). Trimming pared 0 bases from V and 7 bases from J, leaving 15 bases between. The CDR3 runs to 16 residues. The CDR3 DNA follows: TGTGCCACCAGCAGAGATCTCGGGGGCGCGAGTGAAAAACTGTTTTTT. It is translated as CATSRDLGGASEKLFF.

The V call is TRBV19, the J call TRBJ2-2; 7 bases map to TRBD1. This CDR3 has 16 amino acids. The germline V gene encodes CDR1 LNHDA and CDR2 SQIVND (reference sequence). Trimming took 5 bases from V and 0 from J; bases not matched to a gene: 6. The CDR3 nucleotides read TGTGCCAGTAGTCCCAAGGGGGCCGCGAACACCGGGGAGCTGTTTTTT. Its translation: CASSPKGAANTGELFF.

V gene TRBV20-1 combines with J gene TRBJ2-7; TRBD2 matches 16 bases. Looked up from germline, CDR1 is DFQATT and CDR2 is SNEGSKA (reference sequence). The CDR3 is 19 residues long. The trim removed 3 bases at V and 1 base at J, leaving 12 bases unmatched. CDR3 in amino acids: CSASAPGLAGGPRSYEQYF. The CDR3 nucleotides read TGCAGTGCTAGTGCTCCGGGACTAGCGGGAGGGCCGAGGTCCTACGAGCAGTACTTC.

The chain couples TRBV7-2 to TRBJ2-2, with D unclear. There are 13 residues in the CDR3. The V gene lost 3 bases and the J gene lost 8 bases, with 10 bases spanning the gap. CDR1 is SGHTA and CDR2 is FQGNSA in the germline V gene. CDR3 in amino acids: CASSFERLGELFF. The CDR3 DNA reads as TGTGCCAGCAGCTTTGAGAGGTTAGGGGAGCTGTTTTTT.

The rearrangement joins TRBV19 to TRBJ1-5; D is undetermined. This CDR3 is 15 amino acids long. V was shortened by 10 bases and J by 4 bases, with 20 bases between the two germline ends. Germline CDR1 is LNHDA and CDR2 is SQIVND (reference sequence). The CDR3, as DNA: TGTGCCATCTCCCTGAGGGTAGGTTGGAATCAGCCCCAGCATTTT. Amino acid sequence: CAISLRVGWNQPQHF. Complete variable domain (other parts from reference TRBV19 and TRBJ1-5): DGGITQSPKYLFRKEGQNVTLSCEQNLNHDAMYWYRQDPGQGLRLIYYSQIVNDFQKGDIAEGYSVSREKKESFPLTVTSAQKNPTAFYLCAISLRVGWNQPQHFGDGTRLSIL.

In DNA, the CDR3 is TGTGCCAGCAGCTTAAGGTGGGACAGGGCTGCCTACAATGAGCAGTTCTTC. Its translation: CASSLRWDRAAYNEQFF. The chain couples TRBV7-2 to TRBJ2-1; TRBD1 matches at 9 bases. Trimming at V came to 2 bases and at J to 2 bases, leaving 7 bases not matched to a gene. The CDR3 covers 17 residues. Looked up from germline, CDR1 is SGHTA and CDR2 is FQGNSA. Together with reference TRBV7-2 and TRBJ2-1, the CDR3 gives the full variable domain: GAGVSQSPSNKVTEKGKDVELRCDPISGHTALYWYRQSLGQGLEFLIYFQGNSAPDKSGLPSDRFSAERTGGSVSTLTIQRTQQEDSAVYLCASSLRWDRAAYNEQFFGPGTRLTVL.

V and J are TRBV7-2 and TRBJ2-1; 8 positions agree with TRBD1. The ends lost 4 bases at V and 4 bases at J; junction bases unmatched: 6. Germline CDR1 is SGHTA and CDR2 is FQGNSA. This CDR3 comprises 15 residues. The CDR3 loop is CASSSTGVSYNEQFF. The CDR3, as DNA: TGTGCCAGCAGCTCGACAGGGGTTTCGTACAATGAGCAGTTCTTC.

The chain has TRBV29-1 and TRBJ2-1, with D unresolved. V was shortened by 0 bases and J by 6 bases, with 3 bases between the two germline ends. CDR3 length: 11 amino acids. Germline loops: CDR1 SQVTM, CDR2 ANQGSEA. The CDR3 DNA sequence: TGCAGCGTTGAAGAAATCAATGAGCAGTTCTTC. This sequence encodes CSVEEINEQFF.

The V and J genes are TRBV6-6 and TRBJ2-1, with 12 bases fitting TRBD2. J was trimmed by 4 bases and V by 9 bases; bases with no gene match: 7. CDR1 is MNHNY and CDR2 is SVGAGI in the germline V gene (reference sequence). The CDR3 runs 15 residues. The CDR3 DNA sequence: TGTGCCAGTGCTCAGCTAGCGGGGGGGTACAATGAGCAGTTCTTC. It specifies CASAQLAGGYNEQFF.

Only one count was recorded for this clonotype. The gene calls are TRBV10-3 and TRBJ1-1; D not resolved. V was pared by 4 bases and J by 3 bases, with 9 bases between. The CDR3 is 13 amino acids. The germline V gene encodes CDR1 ENHRY and CDR2 SYGVKD. CDR3 sequence: CAISGAADTEAFF. For the CDR3, the DNA is TGTGCCATCAGTGGCGCGGCCGACACTGAAGCTTTCTTT.

V and J are TRBV19 and TRBJ1-1; D may be TRBD1 (6 bases). Trimming removed 7 bases from V and 6 bases from J, with 12 bases in between. The germline gives CDR1 LNHDA, CDR2 SQIVND (reference sequence). This CDR3 region has 12 residues. For the CDR3, the DNA is TGTGCCAGTAAGACCCGGACAGCTGAAGCTTTCTTT. Translated: CASKTRTAEAFF.

J is TRBJ2-1 and V is TRBV3-1; 9 bases map to TRBD1. The CDR3 has 18 residues. The V gene end was trimmed by 2 bases and the J gene end by 2 bases; junction bases not matched to a gene: 10. Germline CDR1 and CDR2: LGHDT and YNNKEL (reference sequence). The DNA of the CDR3 is TGTGCCAGCAGCCAATTTTTTGCGGGACAGGGAACCTACAATGAGCAGTTCTTC. Encoded protein: CASSQFFAGQGTYNEQFF.